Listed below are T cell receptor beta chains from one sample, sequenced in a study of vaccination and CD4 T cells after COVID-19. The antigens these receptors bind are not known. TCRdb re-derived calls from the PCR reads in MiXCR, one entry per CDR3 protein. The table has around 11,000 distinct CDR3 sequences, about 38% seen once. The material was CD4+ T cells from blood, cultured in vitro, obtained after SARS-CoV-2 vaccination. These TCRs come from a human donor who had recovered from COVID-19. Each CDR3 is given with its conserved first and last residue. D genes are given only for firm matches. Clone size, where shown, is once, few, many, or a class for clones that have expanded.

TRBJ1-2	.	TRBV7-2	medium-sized	CASSLLGVGYTF	TGTGCCAGCAGCTTACTAGGGGTTGGCTACACCTTC
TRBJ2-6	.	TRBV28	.	CASSPSGSGANVLTF	TGTGCCAGCAGCCCTTCGGGCTCTGGGGCCAACGTCCTGACTTTC
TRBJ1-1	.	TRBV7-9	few	CASSPWDPVPEAFF	TGTGCCAGCAGCCCGTGGGACCCAGTCCCTGAAGCTTTCTTT
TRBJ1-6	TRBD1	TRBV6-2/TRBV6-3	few	CASGQGVNSPLHF	TGTGCCAGCGGACAGGGGGTTAATTCACCCCTCCACTTT
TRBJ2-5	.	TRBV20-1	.	CSARVPPTQYF	TGCAGTGCTAGAGTCCCCCCAACCCAGTACTTC
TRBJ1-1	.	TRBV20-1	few	CSASNQNTEAFF	TGCAGTGCTAGCAACCAGAACACTGAAGCTTTCTTT
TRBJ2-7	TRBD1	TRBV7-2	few	CASTPGQGWHEQYF	TGTGCCAGCACTCCGGGACAGGGGTGGCACGAGCAGTACTTC
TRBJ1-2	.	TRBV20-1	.	CSARDPAGLLYLGGYTF	TGCAGTGCTAGAGATCCTGCGGGGCTACTATATCTGGGGGGCTACACCTTC
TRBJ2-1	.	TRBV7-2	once	CASSPAPGPPSSYNEQFF	TGTGCCAGCAGCCCAGCCCCGGGTCCTCCGAGCTCCTACAATGAGCAGTTCTTC
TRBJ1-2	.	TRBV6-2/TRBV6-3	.	CASSSRRGPGGYGYTF	TGTGCCAGCAGTTCTCGTCGGGGGCCCGGGGGCTATGGCTACACCTTC
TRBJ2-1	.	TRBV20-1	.	CSAEADNEQFF	TGCAGTGCCGAAGCGGACAATGAGCAGTTCTTC
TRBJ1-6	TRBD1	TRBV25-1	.	CASSEDDRENSPLHF	TGTGCCAGCAGTGAGGACGACAGGGAAAATTCACCCCTCCACTTT
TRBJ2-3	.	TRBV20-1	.	CSADTFTDTQYF	TGCAGTGCCGATACCTTCACAGATACGCAGTATTTT
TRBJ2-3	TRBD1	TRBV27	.	CASRPTGGTDTQYF	TGTGCCAGCAGGCCGACAGGGGGCACAGATACGCAGTATTTT
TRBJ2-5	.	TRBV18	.	CASSPEGKTQYF	TGTGCCAGCTCACCCGAGGGGAAGACCCAGTACTTC
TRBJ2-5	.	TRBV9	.	CASSVGPGITTQYF	TGTGCCAGCAGCGTAGGCCCAGGTATTACGACCCAGTACTTC
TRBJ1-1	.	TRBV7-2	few	CASSIPQGTAFF	TGTGCCAGCAGTATCCCTCAGGGAACAGCTTTCTTT
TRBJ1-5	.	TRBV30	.	CAWSEGPRGQPQHF	TGTGCCTGGAGCGAAGGTCCTAGGGGTCAGCCCCAGCATTTT
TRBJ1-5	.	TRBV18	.	CASSPRRVLNQPQHF	TGTGCCAGCTCACCGCGACGGGTTTTGAATCAGCCCCAGCATTTT
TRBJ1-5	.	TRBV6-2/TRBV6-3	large	CASTGGDIQPQHF	TGTGCCAGCACCGGGGGAGATATTCAGCCCCAGCATTTT
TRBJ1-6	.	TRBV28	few	CASSLRLGQGSSPLHF	TGTGCCAGCAGTTTAAGGTTGGGGCAGGGCAGTTCACCCCTCCACTTT
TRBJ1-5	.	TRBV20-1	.	CSARGGEQPQHF	TGCAGTGCTAGAGGGGGGGAACAGCCCCAGCATTTT
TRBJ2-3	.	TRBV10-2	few	CASKVSSTDTQYF	TGCGCCAGCAAGGTTAGCAGCACAGATACGCAGTATTTT
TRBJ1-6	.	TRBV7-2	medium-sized	CASSLAVRSSSNSPLHF	TGTGCCAGCAGCTTAGCGGTCAGGAGCTCATCGAATTCACCCCTCCACTTT